The 25 T cell receptor beta chains below were found in one sample sequenced in a study of CD8+CD57+ T cells in acquired aplastic anemia. Patients chosen for sequencing had shown CD8+CD57+ cell expansion by flow cytometry. Using genomic DNA as the template, TCR beta VDJ and CDR3 profiling was carried out. TCRdb passed the reads through MiXCR, listing each CDR3 protein once. The data show under 350,000 distinct CDR3 sequences, with around three fifths seen just once and approximately 1.3% held by the top ten. Input material: sorted CD4+, CD8+, or CD8+CD57+ T cells (not recorded which) from PBMCs. The receptors originated from a human donor with aplastic anemia.

This chain uses TRBV5-1 with TRBJ1-1, with TRBD1 as a possible D gene (5 bases). V was cut by 2 bases and J by 2 bases, with 13 bases left in between. The length of the CDR3 is 15 residues. Per the germline V gene, CDR1 is SGHRS and CDR2 is YFSETQ. The CDR3 region is CASSFSGTLNTEAFF. CDR3 in DNA: TGCGCCAGCAGCTTTAGCGGGACTCTAAACACTGAAGCTTTCTTT.

The rearrangement uses TRBV7-9 and TRBJ2-1, with TRBD2 matching 9 bases. The CDR3 spans 12 residues. Unmatched junction bases numbered 5, after V lost 5 bases and J lost 12 bases. Per germline, CDR1 SEHNR and CDR2 FQNEAQ (reference sequence). CDR3 sequence reads: CASSETSGLQFF. CDR3 nucleotide sequence: TGTGCCAGCAGCGAAACTAGCGGGCTGCAGTTCTTC. Full variable domain (rest looked up from reference TRBV7-9 and TRBJ2-1): DTGVSQNPRHKITKRGQNVTFRCDPISEHNRLYWYRQTLGQGPEFLTYFQNEAQLEKSRLLSDRFSAERPKGSFSTLEIQRTEQGDSAMYLCASSETSGLQFFGPGTRLTVL.

In DNA, the CDR3 is TGCAGCGCCTCCAGAGGGGACGGAGGCTATGGCTACACCTTC. As protein: CSASRGDGGYGYTF. This chain connects TRBV29-1 to TRBJ1-2; weak D call: TRBD1 (5 bases). Germline CDR1 is SQVTM and CDR2 is ANQGSEA. The CDR3 loop spans 14 amino acids. Trimming shortened V by 7 bases and J by 4 bases, and 19 bases separated the two germline ends.

Points on this clonotype: A much larger clone lies a single base off, so this may be a read error. This chain connects TRBV3-1 to TRBJ1-1; weak D call: TRBD1 (6 bases). V was trimmed by 1 base and J by 4 bases, leaving 22 bases between them. This CDR3 region has 18 residues. Germline V gene sequence: CDR1 LGHDT, CDR2 YNNKEL (reference sequence). The CDR3 loop is CASSQGVRGGLMGTEAFF. The CDR3 DNA follows: TGTGCCAGCAGCCAAGGGGTAAGAGGGGGGCTAATGGGCACTGAAGCTTTCTTT.

This clonotype was detected many times. CDR3 protein: CASTRTQGARHYGYTF. In DNA form, the CDR3 reads TGTGCCAGCACCCGGACACAGGGGGCGCGTCACTATGGCTACACCTTC. The rearrangement joins TRBV6-5 to TRBJ1-2; TRBD1 matches at 9 bases. Germline CDR1 MNHEY, CDR2 SVGAGI. This CDR3 contains 16 residues. The trim removed 7 bases at V and 3 bases at J, leaving 12 bases unmatched.

J is TRBJ2-1 and V is TRBV9, with 7 bases lining up with TRBD2. The CDR3 runs to 16 residues. The trim removed 0 bases at V and 9 bases at J, leaving 12 bases unmatched. CDR1 and CDR2 (germline): SGDLS, YYNGEE. The CDR3 is CASSVVVGGRPAEQFF. CDR3 DNA: TGTGCCAGCAGCGTAGTGGTGGGCGGGAGACCAGCTGAGCAGTTCTTC.

The chain recombines TRBV20-1 with TRBJ1-2; TRBD1 matches at 10 bases. Losses at the gene ends were 6 bases for V and 8 bases for J; bases not matched to a gene: 6. In germline, CDR1 is DFQATT, CDR2 SNEGSKA (reference sequence). The CDR3 length is 12 residues. DNA for the CDR3: TGCAGTGCAACGGGACAGGGGCAAGGCTACACCTTC. Its translation is CSATGQGQGYTF.

This chain uses TRBV2 with TRBJ2-5; D gene ambiguous. The CDR3 length is 14 residues. V was pared by 9 bases and J by 0 bases, with 14 bases between. Germline CDR1 reads SNHLY; CDR2 reads FYNNEI. The CDR3 coding sequence is TGTGCCAGTTTTTACCCGGTCTACCAAGAGACCCAGTACTTC. Protein sequence: CASFYPVYQETQYF.

The sample holds one count of this clonotype. V and J are TRBV9 and TRBJ1-1; D is ambiguous. V lost 4 bases and J lost 6, with 13 bases in between. The CDR3 runs 13 residues. CDR1 is SGDLS and CDR2 is YYNGEE in the germline V gene. CDR3 sequence reads: CASSPTQFPEAFF. DNA for the CDR3: TGTGCCAGCAGCCCAACACAGTTCCCTGAAGCTTTCTTT.

This clonotype was observed many times. The chain is built from TRBV5-8 and TRBJ2-2, with D hard to call. In germline, CDR1 is SGHTS, CDR2 YDEGEE. This CDR3 region has 15 residues. V lost 6 bases to trimming and J lost 3 bases, with 15 bases between them. The DNA for the CDR3 is TGTGCCAGCACCTCGTCCACGGGCTACACCGGGGAGCTGTTTTTT. Residues: CASTSSTGYTGELFF.

This clonotype occurred many times. The chain carries TRBV12-3 or TRBV12-4 and TRBJ2-4; D unresolved. The CDR3 consists of 13 residues. V was clipped by 0 bases and J by 8 bases, with 8 bases between them. Here the CDR3 reads CASSLAGQDIQYF. In nucleotides, the CDR3 is TGTGCCAGCAGTTTAGCGGGTCAGGACATTCAGTACTTC.

The rearrangement joins TRBV7-2 to TRBJ2-3; possible D gene TRBD2, 7 bases. The CDR3 is made up of 15 amino acids. Trimming stripped 3 bases from V and 4 bases from J, with 14 bases between. The V gene's germline CDR1 is SGHTA and CDR2 FQGNSA. The CDR3 loop reads CASSFLGGAPDTQYF. In DNA form, the CDR3 reads TGTGCCAGCAGCTTTTTAGGGGGGGCCCCAGATACGCAGTATTTT.

This chain uses TRBV7-6 with TRBJ1-6, with no clear D. CDR1 SGHVS and CDR2 FNYEAQ come from the germline V gene. CDR3 length equals 13 residues. V lost 5 bases, J lost 6 bases, and 8 bases lay in between. CDR3 protein: CASSPNANSPLHF. Written as DNA, the CDR3 is TGTGCCAGCAGCCCAAACGCTAATTCACCCCTCCACTTT.

J is TRBJ2-5 and V is TRBV5-1; TRBD1 agrees at 11 bases. Trimming at V came to 4 bases and at J to 5 bases, leaving 7 bases not matched to a gene. The length of the CDR3 is 15 residues. Germline assignment: CDR1 SGHRS and CDR2 YFSETQ. CDR3 loop: CASSVWDRGKETQYF. The CDR3 nucleotides read TGCGCCAGCAGCGTGTGGGACAGGGGGAAGGAGACCCAGTACTTC.

This sequence joins TRBV20-1 and TRBJ2-1, with D maybe TRBD1 (5 bases). Germline values: CDR1 DFQATT, CDR2 SNEGSKA (reference sequence). Trimming took 3 bases from V and 8 from J, leaving 11 bases between them. The CDR3 spans 12 residues. This chain's CDR3 is CSARWGADEQFF. In DNA form, the CDR3 reads TGCAGTGCTAGGTGGGGCGCGGATGAGCAGTTCTTC.

V is TRBV2 and J is TRBJ2-3; D remains ambiguous. The CDR3 contains 15 residues. V lost 6 bases and J lost 0, with 13 bases in between. Germline V lookup: CDR1 SNHLY, CDR2 FYNNEI. DNA for the CDR3: TGTGCCAGCAGGATTCAGGTGGGGAGCACAGATACGCAGTATTTT. It yields the protein CASRIQVGSTDTQYF.

This clonotype occurred many times. The chain recombines TRBV12-3 or TRBV12-4 with TRBJ1-4; D not resolved. This CDR3 is built from 14 residues. V lost 7 bases, J lost 3 bases, and 12 bases lay in between. CDR3 sequence (DNA): TGTGCCAGCAAGAAGGGCTCATCTAATGAAAAACTGTTTTTT. Residues: CASKKGSSNEKLFF.

V usage is TRBV7-2 and J usage is TRBJ2-7; no firm D call. Germline CDR1 reads SGHTA; CDR2 reads FQGNSA. V was clipped by 7 bases and J by 2 bases, with 12 bases between them. This CDR3 spans 13 amino acids. This chain's CDR3 is CASNIGITYEQYF. The DNA of the CDR3 is TGTGCCAGCAACATAGGGATTACCTACGAGCAGTACTTC.

The CDR3 DNA reads TGTGCCAGTAGTACCGGGACTAGCGGGAGCCGAGAGACCCAGTACTTC. Translation gives CASSTGTSGSRETQYF. The chain is built from TRBV19 and TRBJ2-5; TRBD2 matches at 14 bases. This CDR3 is built from 16 residues. CDR1 is LNHDA, CDR2 SQIVND, per germline (reference sequence). The ends lost 4 bases at V and 4 bases at J; junction bases unmatched: 5. Supplemented by reference TRBV19 and TRBJ2-5, the full variable domain reads DGGITQSPKYLFRKEGQNVTLSCEQNLNHDAMYWYRQDPGQGLRLIYYSQIVNDFQKGDIAEGYSVSREKKESFPLTVTSAQKNPTAFYLCASSTGTSGSRETQYFGPGTRLLVL.

The V gene is TRBV15, the J gene TRBJ1-5; D might be TRBD1 (5 bases). The CDR3 consists of 14 residues. Germline CDR1 LNHNV, CDR2 YYDKDF (reference sequence). V shed 5 bases and J shed 1 base, with 9 bases lying between them. CDR3 residues: CATSAGMSNQPQHF. CDR3 coding DNA: TGTGCCACCAGCGCAGGGATGAGCAATCAGCCCCAGCATTTT.

Concerning this clonotype: An end of the junction does not agree with germline; a read error may underlie this. This chain uses TRBV7-7 with TRBJ1-3; TRBD1 might be the D (5 bases). In germline, CDR1 is SSHAT, CDR2 FNYEAQ (reference sequence). The length of the CDR3 is 15 residues. The chain's CDR3 is CASSKSGGSGNTIYF. Written as DNA, the CDR3 is TGTGCTAGCAGCAAAAGTGGGGGATCAGGAAACACCATATATTTT.

In the case of this clonotype: The junction does not match germline at one end; this may be a read error. The chain is built from TRBV19 and TRBJ1-1; D possibly corresponds to TRBD1 (6 bases). The germline V gene encodes CDR1 LNHDA and CDR2 SQIVND (reference sequence). The CDR3 length is 15 residues. The CDR3 DNA reads TGTGCCAGTATGACAAGGGGGGCCGGGAGCACTGAAGCCTTCTTT. Amino acid sequence: CASMTRGAGSTEAFF.

In its sample, this clonotype was seen a few times. The rearrangement uses TRBV12-3 or TRBV12-4 and TRBJ2-1, with TRBD2 matching over 13 bases. CDR3 size: 16 residues. Unmatched junction bases numbered 10, after V lost 5 bases and J lost 9 bases. The CDR3 sequence is CASSAPGTSGIVEQFF. CDR3 nucleotides: TGTGCCAGCAGTGCTCCCGGGACTAGCGGGATCGTTGAGCAGTTCTTC.

This clonotype occurred many times. J is TRBJ1-2 and V is TRBV7-9; no reliable D call. The V gene lost 2 bases and the J gene lost 5 bases, with 15 bases spanning the gap. The CDR3 contains 15 residues. The V gene's germline CDR1 is SEHNR and CDR2 FQNEAQ (reference sequence). The CDR3 loop reads CASSLPQELGYGYTF. DNA of the CDR3: TGTGCCAGCAGCTTACCCCAAGAACTGGGTTATGGCTACACCTTC.

The sample holds many counts of this clonotype. The chain recombines TRBV9 with TRBJ2-1; 7 bases agree with TRBD2. V lost 1 base and J lost 8; bases outside the gene matches: 9. Germline CDR1 and CDR2: SGDLS and YYNGEE. This CDR3 comprises 15 residues. The CDR3, as DNA: TGTGCCAGCAGCGTATGGGGGGGATTGGGGGATGAGCAGTTCTTC. It translates to CASSVWGGLGDEQFF.